The source of this TCR beta chain is a study of T-cell reconstitution after alpha-beta-depleted transplantation in children. Study-wide results and limits: T-cell counts and diversity were attributed mostly to newly produced T cells one year after transplant. Surviving recipient cells, namely T cells and thymic progenitors, were the source of high day-60 TCRbeta diversity in some patients.

Unique molecular identifiers were incorporated when the TCRbeta library was constructed. TCRdb fed the PCR reads into MiXCR, producing one record per CDR3 protein. The sample records 490,000 or so distinct CDR3 sequences, about 11% being singletons. CDR3 length: 16 amino acids. V dropped 0 bases and J dropped 6 bases, with 17 bases sitting between them. Germline assignment: CDR1 SGHTA and CDR2 FQGNSA. Ten or more counts support this clonotype. Its target is not known. The starting material was PBMCs, obtained before TCRalphabeta/CD19-depleted stem cell transplant. This sequence originates from a child aged 2 to 10 with inherited bone marrow failure, due to receive a stem cell transplant. This chain connects TRBV7-2 to TRBJ1-1; D might be TRBD1 (5 bases). The CDR3 region is CASSLAGFPVGAEAFF. The CDR3 DNA sequence: TGTGCCAGCAGCTTAGCCGGTTTCCCAGTGGGGGCTGAAGCTTTCTTT. Drawing the rest from reference TRBV7-2 and TRBJ1-1, the complete variable domain is GAGVSQSPSNKVTEKGKDVELRCDPISGHTALYWYRQSLGQGLEFLIYFQGNSAPDKSGLPSDRFSAERTGGSVSTLTIQRTQQEDSAVYLCASSLAGFPVGAEAFFGQGTRLTVV.